This T cell receptor beta chain was sequenced in a study of shared clonotypes between healthy human individuals. Worth noting for this clone: The antigen remains undetermined.

Broader study findings: Read depth was anticipated to influence clonotype sharing among donors.

Samples underwent the assay at deep level. Unsorted PBMC DNA was sequenced on ten immunoSEQ deep assay plates. Method: immunoSEQ multiplex PCR; TCRdb's copy keeps in-frame clones and lacks some. Among about half a million clones, about 72% were seen once, and the ten largest hold about 12%. Germline V gives CDR1 SGHVS, CDR2 FQNEAQ. The CDR3 sequence is 15 residues long. Losses at the gene ends were 4 bases for V and 4 bases for J; bases not matched to a gene: 4. The material sequenced was PBMCs. The origin of this receptor is a woman between 40 and 55 years old in good health. Some clones in this sample may be carry-over from other donors' samples. The chain uses TRBV7-8 and TRBJ1-6; 7 nucleotides match TRBD1. CDR3 residues: CASSWGTAYNSPLHF. The CDR3 DNA reads as TGTGCCAGCAGCTGGGGGACAGCGTATAATTCACCCCTCCACTTT.